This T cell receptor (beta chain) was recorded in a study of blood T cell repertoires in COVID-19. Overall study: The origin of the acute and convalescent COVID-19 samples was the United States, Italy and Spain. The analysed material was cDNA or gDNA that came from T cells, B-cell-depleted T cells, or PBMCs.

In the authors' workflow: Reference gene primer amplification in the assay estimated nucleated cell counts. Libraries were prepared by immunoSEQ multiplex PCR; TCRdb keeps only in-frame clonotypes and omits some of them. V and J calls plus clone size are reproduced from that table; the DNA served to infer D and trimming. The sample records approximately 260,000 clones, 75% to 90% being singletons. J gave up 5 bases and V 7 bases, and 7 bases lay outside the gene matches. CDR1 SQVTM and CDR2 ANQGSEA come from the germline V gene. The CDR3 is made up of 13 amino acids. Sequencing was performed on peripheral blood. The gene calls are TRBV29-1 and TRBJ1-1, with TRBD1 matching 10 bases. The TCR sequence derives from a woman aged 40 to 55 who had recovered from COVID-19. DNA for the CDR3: TGCAGCGCAAGACAGGGGGCCCAGACTGAAGCTTTCTTT. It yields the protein CSARQGAQTEAFF.